This passage covers 20 T cell receptor beta chains from one sample sequenced in a study of human T cells and chemical hapten exposure. Time point here: patch test 3, about 24 weeks after DPC sensitization. Treatment given: therapeutic diphenylcyclopropenone sensitization with weekly scalp DPC. TCRdb processed the RACE reads anew with MiXCR; each CDR3 protein has one entry. The table shows 80,000 to 100,000 distinct CDR3 sequences, with about 11% occurring only once. The sample here was whole blood, taken in connection with sensitization to the hapten diphenylcyclopropenone (DPC). Source of these receptors: a woman in her twenties or thirties with alopecia areata. Some clones in this sample may be carry-over from other donors' samples.

This clonotype was found many times. The chain joins TRBV4-1 to TRBJ2-1; D perhaps matches TRBD2 (5 bases). The ends were cut back, 4 bases at V and 5 bases at J, with 24 bases in the middle. There are 18 residues in the CDR3. Germline CDR1 and CDR2: MGHRA and YSYEKL. The CDR3 protein is CASSPQSRAAAKHNEQFF. The DNA for the CDR3 is TGCGCCAGCAGCCCTCAATCGCGAGCGGCAGCCAAGCACAATGAGCAGTTCTTC.

This chain joins TRBV2 and TRBJ2-3; tentatively, D is TRBD2 (6 bases). CDR3 length: 15 residues. Germline V CDR1 and CDR2: SNHLY, FYNNEI. Trimming removed 7 bases at V and 3 bases at J, with 17 bases between. The CDR3 DNA sequence: TGTGCCAGCACTAATGACGGGGGTCTGACAGATACGCAGTATTTT. Translation gives CASTNDGGLTDTQYF.

V gene TRBV6-4 combines with J gene TRBJ2-1, with D possibly matching TRBD1 (6 bases). The ends were cut back, 5 bases at V and 4 bases at J, with 12 bases in the middle. Germline V gives CDR1 MRHNA, CDR2 SNTAGT. The CDR3 covers 14 residues. The DNA of the CDR3 is TGTGCCAGCAGTTCCGGGACACCTTACAATGAGCAGTTCTTC. Residues: CASSSGTPYNEQFF.

This clonotype appeared many times. V and J are TRBV27 and TRBJ1-6; D not resolved. The V gene lost 7 bases and the J gene lost 2 bases, with 3 bases spanning the gap. The CDR3 extends over 12 amino acids. CDR1 and CDR2 (germline): MNHEY, SMNVEV (reference sequence). CDR3 region: CASNTYNSPLHF. For the CDR3, the DNA is TGTGCCAGCAATACCTATAATTCACCCCTCCACTTT.

This clonotype has just a few counts. The rearrangement uses TRBV10-3 and TRBJ1-3; D remains unclear. Germline lookup yields CDR1 ENHRY and CDR2 SYGVKD. Trimming removed 5 bases at V and 4 bases at J, with 6 bases between. This CDR3 has 12 residues. As DNA, the CDR3 is TGTGCCATCAGTCCAGGAGGAAACACCATATATTTT. It is translated as CAISPGGNTIYF.

V is TRBV4-1 and J is TRBJ1-2, with 8 bases lining up with TRBD1. Germline V gives CDR1 MGHRA, CDR2 YSYEKL. The CDR3 sequence is 14 residues long. The ends lost 3 bases at V and 5 bases at J; junction bases unmatched: 5. CDR3 in DNA: TGCGCCAGCAGCCAGGCAGGGGGCTGGTATGGCTACACCTTC. Amino acid sequence: CASSQAGGWYGYTF.

This chain joins TRBV4-3 and TRBJ1-3; TRBD1 might be the D (6 bases). The germline V and J ends were trimmed by 0 bases and 0 bases, with 18 bases remaining between them. Germline V lookup: CDR1 LGHNA, CDR2 YSLEER. The length of the CDR3 is 19 residues. The CDR3 region has the DNA TGCGCCAGCAGCCAAGAACTATCGGAAGGGGGGACCTCTGGAAACACCATATATTTT. Amino acids: CASSQELSEGGTSGNTIYF.

This clonotype was counted only a few times. The chain carries TRBV27 and TRBJ2-1; D is possibly TRBD1 (5 bases). Between the trimmed V and J ends, which lost 2 bases and 14 bases, there was a span of 16 bases. This CDR3 contains 13 residues. CDR1 is MNHEY, CDR2 SMNVEV, per germline (reference sequence). The CDR3 reads CASSLGRVGLKFF. CDR3 sequence (DNA): TGTGCCAGCAGTTTAGGCAGGGTGGGCCTAAAGTTCTTC.

The V gene is TRBV20-1, the J gene TRBJ2-3; D ambiguous. V lost 3 bases and J 5 bases, leaving 18 bases between the germline ends. Germline CDR1 is DFQATT and CDR2 is SNEGSKA (reference sequence). CDR3 size: 15 residues. This CDR3 is CSARGWAGGGDTQYF. The CDR3 coding sequence is TGCAGTGCTAGGGGATGGGCTGGCGGTGGAGATACGCAGTATTTT.

This clonotype showed up many times. The gene calls are TRBV21-1 and TRBJ2-1; the D call TRBD1 from the table was never checked on the DNA. TRBV21-1 is an annotated pseudogene. CDR3 length: 14 amino acids. CDR3 amino acids: CASSKARQGREQFF. CDR3 DNA: TGTGCCAGCAGCAAAGCGCGACAGGGGCGTGAGCAGTTCTTC.

This clonotype was detected only a few times. V usage is TRBV6-6 and J usage is TRBJ1-5; a possible D gene is TRBD1 (5 bases). The CDR3 loop spans 15 amino acids. V lost 6 bases and J lost 6, with 18 bases in between. CDR1 is MNHNY and CDR2 is SVGAGI in the germline V gene (reference sequence). CDR3 protein: CASRTGTPLGQPQHF. The CDR3 nucleotides read TGTGCCAGCAGAACCGGGACGCCCTTGGGTCAGCCCCAGCATTTT.

This clonotype was detected only a few times. The chain joins TRBV3-1 to TRBJ2-2; 8 bases align to TRBD1. The CDR3 contains 16 residues. Germline values: CDR1 LGHDT, CDR2 YNNKEL (reference sequence). The J segment lost 4 bases and the V segment lost 2 bases, leaving 6 bases of the junction unmatched. CDR3: CASSQSRTGITGELFF. CDR3 bases: TGTGCCAGCAGCCAATCCCGGACAGGGATCACCGGGGAGCTGTTTTTT.

This clonotype showed up just a few times. This chain joins TRBV5-1 and TRBJ1-4; D remains ambiguous. Looked up from germline, CDR1 is SGHRS and CDR2 is YFSETQ. Trimming took 0 bases from V and 6 from J, leaving 15 bases between them. This CDR3 region has 16 residues. Written as DNA, the CDR3 is TGCGCCAGCAGCTTGGCCCGGGCGGATTACCATGAAAAACTGTTTTTT. Protein sequence: CASSLARADYHEKLFF.

This clonotype was seen a handful of times. V and J are TRBV19 and TRBJ2-1; 8 bases line up with TRBD2. Per germline, CDR1 LNHDA and CDR2 SQIVND (reference sequence). V shed 5 bases and J 6 bases; nucleotides not matched to a gene: 9. CDR3 size: 15 residues. The CDR3 protein is CASSDLAGPFNEQFF. DNA of the CDR3: TGTGCCAGTAGTGATCTAGCGGGCCCGTTCAATGAGCAGTTCTTC.

This clonotype has only a few counts. The chain couples TRBV7-8 to TRBJ2-4; TRBD1 matches at 8 bases. The CDR3 has 16 amino acids. V was clipped by 5 bases and J by 0 bases; unmatched bases: 6. Germline CDR1 is SGHVS and CDR2 is FQNEAQ. CDR3 amino acids: CASSPRQGLAKNIQYF. The DNA of the CDR3 is TGTGCCAGCAGCCCCCGACAGGGGTTAGCCAAAAACATTCAGTACTTC.

This chain connects TRBV7-9 to TRBJ1-2; no definite D call. Germline CDR1 reads SEHNR; CDR2 reads FQNEAQ (reference sequence). V was cut by 6 bases and J by 2 bases, with 13 bases left in between. The CDR3 length is 14 residues. CDR3: CASRGMESNYGYTF. CDR3 sequence (DNA): TGTGCCAGCAGGGGGATGGAGTCGAACTATGGCTACACCTTC.

This clonotype was detected ten times or more. The chain carries TRBV7-9 and TRBJ1-1; D call uncertain. Trimming removed 5 bases at V and 1 base at J, with 8 bases between. CDR3 size: 13 residues. Germline assignment: CDR1 SEHNR and CDR2 FQNEAQ (reference sequence). CDR3 DNA sequence: TGTGCCAGCAGCCCCAATCAGAACACTGAAGCTTTCTTT. This gives the protein CASSPNQNTEAFF.

V usage is TRBV29-1 and J usage is TRBJ2-1; D might be TRBD1 (7 bases). The CDR3 contains 15 residues. Germline CDR1 is SQVTM and CDR2 is ANQGSEA. The germline V and J ends were trimmed by 5 bases and 4 bases, with 18 bases remaining between them. The CDR3 spells CSVPKGGQPYNEQFF. The CDR3 DNA reads as TGCAGCGTTCCCAAGGGGGGACAGCCTTACAATGAGCAGTTCTTC.

This clonotype was recorded at least ten times. This chain uses TRBV6-1 with TRBJ1-1, with 8 bases lining up with TRBD1. This CDR3 comprises 13 residues. Germline V gives CDR1 MNHNS, CDR2 SASEGT. The trim removed 2 bases at V and 10 bases at J, leaving 6 bases unmatched. The DNA of the CDR3 is TGTGCCAGCAGTGAATCCGCACAGGGGGGAGCTTTCTTT. It yields the protein CASSESAQGGAFF.

This chain joins TRBV5-1 and TRBJ2-5; 10 nucleotides line up with TRBD2. The CDR3 spans 17 residues. V shed 4 bases and J 2 bases; nucleotides not matched to a gene: 11. Germline V gene sequence: CDR1 SGHRS, CDR2 YFSETQ. CDR3 sequence reads: CASSQSVTSGVQETQYF. CDR3 nucleotides: TGCGCCAGCAGCCAGAGTGTAACTAGCGGGGTACAAGAGACCCAGTACTTC. Drawing the rest from reference TRBV5-1 and TRBJ2-5, the complete variable domain is KAGVTQTPRYLIKTRGQQVTLSCSPISGHRSVSWYQQTPGQGLQFLFEYFSETQRNKGNFPGRFSGRQFSNSRSEMNVSTLELGDSALYLCASSQSVTSGVQETQYFGPGTRLLVL.